The clone carrying this T cell receptor (beta chain) has a single count. What it binds is unknown. These data are taken from a study of graft-versus-host responses after intestinal transplantation. Germline CDR1 reads SEHNR; CDR2 reads FQNEAQ (reference sequence). The V segment lost 4 bases and the J segment 0 bases; nucleotides outside the gene matches: 5. This CDR3 is 16 amino acids long. The method was immunoSEQ multiplex PCR; TCRdb's version includes in-frame clones alone and lacks a portion of them. The sample includes more than 85,000 clones, about 90% of them seen just once. This chain links TRBV7-9 with TRBJ2-3; 9 bases line up with TRBD2. Sequencing used unstimulated CD8+ T cells sorted from spleen or lymph node cells, obtained before transplant. The TCR sequence derives from a human donor who was the organ donor for an intestinal transplant. The CDR3 region has the DNA TGTGCCAGCAGCTCATGGACTAGCGTTAGCACAGATACGCAGTATTTT. It codes for CASSSWTSVSTDTQYF.